This T cell receptor beta chain was observed in a study of blood T cell repertoires in COVID-19. Across the study: Italy, Spain and the United States were the sources of the convalescent and acute COVID-19 samples.

In the authors' methods: Amplification from reference gene primers served as the basis for estimated nucleated cell counts. The data were produced by immunoSEQ multiplex PCR, yet TCRdb's version contains in-frame clones alone and is incomplete. V and J calls and clone size are given by that table; D and trimming were obtained from the DNA. The sample lists around 92,000 clones, more than 70% seen once, with under 30% in the top ten. This CDR3 is built from 16 residues. Trimming shortened V by 2 bases and J by 4 bases, and 15 bases separated the two germline ends. CDR1 is SGHDN and CDR2 is FVKESK in the germline V gene.

The rearrangement uses TRBV14 and TRBJ2-1; D is undetermined. The sequence was obtained from a human donor in a cohort sampled during active COVID-19. Specimen: peripheral blood. In nucleotides, the CDR3 is TGTGCCAGCAGCCAATCGGCAGGATCCCCTTACAATGAGCAGTTCTTC. Protein product: CASSQSAGSPYNEQFF.